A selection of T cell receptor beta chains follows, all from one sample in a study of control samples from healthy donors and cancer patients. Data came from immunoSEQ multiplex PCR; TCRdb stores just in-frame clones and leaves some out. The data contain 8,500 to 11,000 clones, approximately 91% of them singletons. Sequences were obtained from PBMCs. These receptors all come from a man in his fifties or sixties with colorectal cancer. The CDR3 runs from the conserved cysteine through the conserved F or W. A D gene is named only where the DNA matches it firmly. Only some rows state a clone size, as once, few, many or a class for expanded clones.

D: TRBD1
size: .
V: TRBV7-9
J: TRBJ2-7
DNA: TGTGCCAGCAGCTTAGCGGAAGGGACAGGGGAGCAGTACTTC
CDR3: CASSLAEGTGEQYF

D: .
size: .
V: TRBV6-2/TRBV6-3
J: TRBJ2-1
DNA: TGTGCCAGCAGTACCCTAGCAGAGATCTACAATGAGCAGTTCTTC
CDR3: CASSTLAEIYNEQFF

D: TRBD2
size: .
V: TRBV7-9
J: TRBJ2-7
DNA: TGTGCCAGCAGCTTAGTAGCGGGGGGCCGCTACGAGCAGTACTTC
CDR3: CASSLVAGGRYEQYF

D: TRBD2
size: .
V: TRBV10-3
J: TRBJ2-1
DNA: TGTGCCATCAGTGGACTAGCGGGGGGCCAGAATGAGCAGTTCTTC
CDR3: CAISGLAGGQNEQFF

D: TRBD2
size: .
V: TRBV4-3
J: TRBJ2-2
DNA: TGCGCCAGCAGCCAATTATTAGCGGGGGATCACACCGGGGAGCTGTTTTTT
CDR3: CASSQLLAGDHTGELFF

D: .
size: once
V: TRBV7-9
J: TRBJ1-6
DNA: TGTGCCAGCAGCTTAGTTGGGGGGCGATCACCCCTCCACTTT
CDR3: CASSLVGGRSPLHF

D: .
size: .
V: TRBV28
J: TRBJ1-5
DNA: TGTGCCAGCAGACCCGACAGGACGTACAATCAGCCCCAGCATTTT
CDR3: CASRPDRTYNQPQHF

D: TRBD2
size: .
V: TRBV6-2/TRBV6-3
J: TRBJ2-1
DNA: TGTGCCAGCAGTTACATCCAAGCTTCTAGCGGGGGGTACAATGAGCAGTTCTTC
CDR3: CASSYIQASSGGYNEQFF

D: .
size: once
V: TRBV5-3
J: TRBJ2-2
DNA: TGTGCCAGAAGCGGGGGGTGTGGGAGTAGGGAGCCGAACACCGGGGAGCTGTTTTTT
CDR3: CARSGGCGSREPNTGELFF

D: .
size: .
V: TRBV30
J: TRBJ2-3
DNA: TGTGCCTGGAGTTCGGGCAGCAGCACAGATACGCAGTATTTT
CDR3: CAWSSGSSTDTQYF

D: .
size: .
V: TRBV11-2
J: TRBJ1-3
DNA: TGTGCCAGCAGCTTAGGGACAGACCGCTCTGGAAACACCATATATTTT
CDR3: CASSLGTDRSGNTIYF

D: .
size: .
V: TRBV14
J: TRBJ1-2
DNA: TGTGCCAGCAGCCAAGATCGAAGGGGGGGCTACACCTTC
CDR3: CASSQDRRGGYTF